Included here is one TCR beta chain sequence, with context. Per the germline V gene, CDR1 is SGHRS and CDR2 is YFSETQ. Trimming removed 1 base from V and 0 bases from J, with 8 bases in between. This CDR3 has 14 residues. The sample comes from a study of PD-L1 blockade in urothelial cancer. Study in general: Atezolizumab was started by patients at some point between 2014 and 2015 at 1,200 mg intravenously every 3 weeks. Bladder-origin urothelial cancer in males described about nine tenths of the roughly 29 patients.

Peripheral blood mononuclear cells were collected from every patient before and during treatment, yielding between 1 and 8 samples per patient. The method was immunoSEQ multiplex PCR; TCRdb's version includes in-frame clones alone and lacks a portion of them. The table includes about 45,000 clones, approximately 90% detected once. Sequencing used PBMCs, obtained around atezolizumab (anti-PD-L1) treatment. This clonotype was obtained from a man older than 75 with urothelial cancer. The chain recombines TRBV5-1 with TRBJ2-7, with a tentative D call TRBD1 (5 bases). In DNA form, the CDR3 reads TGCGCCAGCAGCTTGTTGACAGCCTCCTACGAGCAGTACTTC. This gives the protein CASSLLTASYEQYF. The full variable domain, rest sourced from reference TRBV5-1 and TRBJ2-7, is KAGVTQTPRYLIKTRGQQVTLSCSPISGHRSVSWYQQTPGQGLQFLFEYFSETQRNKGNFPGRFSGRQFSNSRSEMNVSTLELGDSALYLCASSLLTASYEQYFGPGTRLTVT.